This entry concerns a single T cell receptor (beta chain). Antigen unknown. Any patient presenting with uncontrolled infection, other autoimmune disease, pregnancy or lactation was left out. The CDR3 loop spans 15 amino acids. The V gene end was trimmed by 5 bases and the J gene end by 1 base; junction bases not matched to a gene: 4. Per the germline V gene, CDR1 is SGHRS and CDR2 is YFSETQ. The sample belongs to a study of T cells in Graves' hyperthyroidism and ophthalmopathy. Across the study: Blood was drawn when the patient was first diagnosed and still untreated. Findings of the study overall: A 13 V-J signature model discriminated ophthalmopathy versus stable hyperthyroidism. Most expanded thyroid clonotypes above 0.001 recurred in blood.

Using RNA transcripts as the source, TCR beta CDR3 regions were amplified. Initially, a first-round RT-PCR of the TCR CDR3 employed the HTBI primer set. TCRdb itself ran the multiplex PCR reads through MiXCR, one entry per CDR3 protein. The profile shows some 740,000 distinct CDR3 sequences, around 13% of them singletons. The chain is built from TRBV5-1 and TRBJ2-5, with 11 bases aligning to TRBD2. The sample comprised blood. The sequence was collected from a woman younger than 30 with Graves' hyperthyroidism. In nucleotides, the CDR3 is TGCGCCAGCAGACCGGGACTAGCGGTCCAAGAGACCCAGTACTTC. Protein: CASRPGLAVQETQYF.